Below are 2 T cell receptor beta chains sequenced from a single sample in a study of regulatory T cells in long-lasting Graves disease (dated by TCRdb to about 2021). Library method: multiplex PCR. Sequenced on an Illumina HiSeq 4000. CDR3 regions were amplified by Arm-PCR with iRepertoire HTBI primers to construct TCR beta libraries. Starting from the raw public reads, TCRdb applied fastp trimming at Q25, assembled clones with MiXCR and retained in-frame beta chains. Rows are combined by CDR3 protein, so each entry shows the most common genes and DNA. This sample holds roughly 450,000 distinct CDR3 sequences; roughly 22% were observed only once. The ten largest clones add up to roughly 13% of the sample. Read against the paper, the sample's time point label means: persistent/refractory GD, antithyroid drugs over 5 years with positive TRAb. RNA was extracted from PBMCs in TRIzol for both TCR sequencing and RNA sequencing.

Specimen: peripheral blood mononuclear cells (PBMCs), collected when the disease was refractory, from a patient treated with antithyroid drugs. The receptors shown here come from a female donor with Graves disease.

This clonotype has a count of ten or more. This chain joins TRBV28 and TRBJ2-4, with 7 bases matching TRBD1. Looked up from germline, CDR1 is MDHEN and CDR2 is SYDVKM. The CDR3 length is 13 residues. The junction had 5 bases not matched to a gene; V was cut back by 5 bases and J by 7 bases. The CDR3 DNA sequence: TGTGCCAGCAGTCCTGGGACAGCCAACATTCAGTACTTC. Translating gives CASSPGTANIQYF.

This clonotype has just a few counts. The V and J genes are TRBV9 and TRBJ1-5; a weak D match, TRBD1 (5 bases). The CDR3 spans 15 residues. Germline V gene data show CDR1 as SGDLS and CDR2 as YYNGEE. V was pared by 0 bases and J by 0 bases, with 7 bases between. The DNA for the CDR3 is TGTGCCAGCAGCGTAGCGGGGGTTAGCAATCAGCCCCAGCATTTT. Translating it yields CASSVAGVSNQPQHF.